This T cell receptor (beta chain) was sequenced for a study of technical replicates of blood from a few donors. Repertoires were generated with immunoSEQ multiplex PCR, while TCRdb's copy carries only in-frame clones and drops some. This sample has about 80,000 clones; roughly 98% occur once, and the top ten carry over 0.13%. V gave up 5 bases and J gave up 11 bases, with 18 bases separating them. This CDR3 has 13 residues. The V gene's germline CDR1 is SGHTS and CDR2 YDEGEE. What was sequenced was T cells isolated from PBMCs. This clonotype was sampled from a human donor in good health. The chain couples TRBV5-8 to TRBJ2-3; perhaps TRBD2 as D (6 bases). The CDR3 is CASSRASGRGQYF. CDR3 nucleotide sequence: TGTGCCAGCAGTCGGGCCAGCGGGCGTGGGCAGTATTTT.